What follows are 11 T cell receptor beta chains derived from one specimen sequenced in a study of blood T cell repertoires in COVID-19 (dated by TCRdb to about 2020). The method was the immunoSEQ multiplex PCR assay. What TCRdb holds here is the immuneACCESS table cut down to in-frame rearrangements. Part of the clones is not present; checked against another copy, under half of the missing clones reflect an unresolved V gene, and the others are unexplained. Recorded for this sample are fewer than 300,000 clones; 65% to 90% of them occurred a single time. The ten biggest clones cover about an eighth of the sample. Sequenced input: peripheral blood. The receptors were gathered from a human donor in a cohort sampled during active COVID-19.

The chain links TRBV9 to TRBJ1-1; D remains ambiguous. This CDR3 contains 13 residues. Germline assignment: CDR1 SGDLS and CDR2 YYNGEE. V was trimmed by 0 bases and J by 5 bases, leaving 8 bases between them. CDR3 bases: TGTGCCAGCAGCGTAGGATGGAGTACTGAAGCTTTCTTT. It specifies CASSVGWSTEAFF.

The chain joins TRBV7-2 to TRBJ1-3; unclear D gene. Looked up from germline, CDR1 is SGHTA and CDR2 is FQGNSA. V dropped 2 bases and J dropped 0 bases, with 17 bases sitting between them. This CDR3 region has 18 residues. CDR3 DNA: TGTGCCAGCAGCTTAATGGCAGGTCGTAGAAGCTCTGGAAACACCATATATTTT. Amino acid sequence: CASSLMAGRRSSGNTIYF. Variable domain in full (rest from reference TRBV7-2 and TRBJ1-3): GAGVSQSPSNKVTEKGKDVELRCDPISGHTALYWYRQSLGQGLEFLIYFQGNSAPDKSGLPSDRFSAERTGGSVSTLTIQRTQQEDSAVYLCASSLMAGRRSSGNTIYFGEGSWLTVV.

A note on this clone: The germline gene is not matched at one end of the junction; a read error may be the cause. The J gene is TRBJ2-3, the V gene TRBV4-3; D is perhaps TRBD2 (6 bases). This CDR3 is built from 16 residues. In germline, CDR1 is LGHNA, CDR2 YSLEER. The DNA of the CDR3 is TGCGCCAGCAGCCAAGATCGTGGAGGGAGCAGAGATACGCAGTATTTT. Its translation is CASSQDRGGSRDTQYF.

In this sample, this clone turned up a few times. V usage is TRBV29-1 and J usage is TRBJ2-3; no clear D. The V and J ends lost 3 bases and 7 bases respectively, with 8 bases between them. Germline CDR1 SQVTM, CDR2 ANQGSEA. This CDR3 contains 11 residues. CDR3 nucleotide sequence: TGCAGCGTTGACCCCCTAAATACGCAGTATTTT. As protein: CSVDPLNTQYF.

V and J are TRBV14 and TRBJ1-1; 8 bases are shared with TRBD1. CDR3 length: 14 amino acids. Germline loops: CDR1 SGHDN, CDR2 FVKESK. The V gene end was trimmed by 4 bases and the J gene end by 5 bases; junction bases not matched to a gene: 6. This CDR3 reads CASSRSWTGTEAFF. The DNA of the CDR3 is TGTGCCAGCAGCCGATCCTGGACAGGGACTGAAGCTTTCTTT.

The J gene is TRBJ1-1, the V gene TRBV10-2; TRBD1 aligns across 7 bases. The germline V gene has CDR1 WSHSY and CDR2 SAAADI. V lost 10 bases to trimming and J lost 0 bases; unmatched junction nucleotides: 5. The CDR3 consists of 13 residues. CDR3 nucleotide sequence: TGCGCCATTAGGGACAGAGTGAACACTGAAGCTTTCTTT. Translating gives CAIRDRVNTEAFF.

The CDR3 DNA sequence: TGCGCCAGCAGCCAAGACCCTAGCGGGAGTGTGCCCGGGGAGCTGTTTTTT. Translating gives CASSQDPSGSVPGELFF. The chain uses TRBV4-3 and TRBJ2-2; 10 nucleotides match TRBD2. The CDR3 length is 17 residues. Germline CDR1 is LGHNA and CDR2 is YSLEER. V lost 0 bases and J lost 6; bases outside the gene matches: 7.

The chain uses TRBV3-1 (or the pseudogene TRBV3-2) and TRBJ2-5; D remains unclear. The germline V and J ends were trimmed by 1 base and 2 bases, with 5 bases remaining between them. This CDR3 region has 13 residues. Germline lookup yields CDR1 LGHDT and CDR2 YNNKEL (reference sequence). The CDR3 region is CASSQVLQETQYF. CDR3 sequence (DNA): TGTGCCAGCAGCCAAGTACTGCAAGAGACCCAGTACTTC.

The V call is TRBV18, the J call TRBJ1-6; D is uncertain. Germline V lookup: CDR1 KGHSH, CDR2 LQKENI. V gave up 6 bases and J gave up 0 bases, with 3 bases separating them. This CDR3 is 13 amino acids long. CDR3 in amino acids: CASSSSYNSPLHF. Written as DNA, the CDR3 is TGTGCCAGCTCCAGCTCCTATAATTCACCCCTCCACTTT. Based on the CDR3 plus reference TRBV18 and TRBJ1-6, the full variable domain is NAGVMQNPRHLVRRRGQEARLRCSPMKGHSHVYWYRQLPEEGLKFMVYLQKENIIDESGMPKERFSAEFPKEGPSILRIQQVVRGDSAAYFCASSSSYNSPLHFGNGTRLTVT.

CDR3 in DNA: TGTGCCAGCTCACCGCCGACAGGGCAGTACGAGCAGTACTTC. Residues: CASSPPTGQYEQYF. V gene TRBV18 combines with J gene TRBJ2-7, with 7 bases identical to TRBD1. V gave up 3 bases and J gave up 4 bases; unmatched junction bases: 6. The CDR3 consists of 14 residues. In germline, CDR1 is KGHSH, CDR2 LQKENI.

The chain uses TRBV2 and TRBJ1-5; 7 bases match TRBD1. Per germline, CDR1 SNHLY and CDR2 FYNNEI. The CDR3 length is 15 residues. V lost 5 bases to trimming and J lost 4 bases; unmatched junction nucleotides: 8. The CDR3 protein is CASSSGTAINQPQHF. The DNA of the CDR3 is TGTGCCAGCAGTTCCGGGACAGCCATTAATCAGCCCCAGCATTTT.